This T cell receptor (beta chain) was recorded in a study of shared clonotypes between healthy human individuals. The CDR3 has 19 amino acids. Germline values: CDR1 MNHEY, CDR2 SMNVEV (reference sequence). The germline V and J ends were trimmed by 6 bases and 5 bases, with 32 bases remaining between them. Using immunoSEQ multiplex PCR, the repertoire was profiled, and TCRdb retains in-frame clones only, with some absent. The data show around 600,000 clones, 85% to 95% seen once. Naive CD8 isolation took CD45RO-negative cells positively selected for CCR7 and excluded terminally differentiated effector memory CD45RA+ cells.

The chain combines TRBV27 with TRBJ2-7, with D perhaps being TRBD1 or TRBD2 (5 bases each). The specimen sequenced was naive CD8+ T cells sorted from blood. The source is a woman aged 25 to 39 in good health. The CDR3 DNA reads TGTGCCAGCAGCCCCGTCCCGCCGGGACCCCACCTGTTGGGGGACGAGCAGTACTTC. This codes for CASSPVPPGPHLLGDEQYF.